The 12 T cell receptor beta chains below all came from one sample that was sequenced in a study of blood T cells in healthy people across ages. A second PCR, run for roughly 7 to 11 cycles, used a sample-barcoded 5' primer plus a J-beta primer mix. A single record per CDR3 protein comes from TCRdb applying MiXCR to the 5' RACE reads. The sample includes 550,000 to 800,000 distinct CDR3 sequences, under 25% seen only once; the top ten take approximately 3.7%. The sample comprised blood. The source of these receptors is a man aged 65 to 79 in good health.

The gene calls are TRBV3-1 and TRBJ2-5, with TRBD2 identical over 10 bases. The last part of the DNA fits TRBJ2-1 better; the J call may be wrong. This CDR3 has 14 residues. In germline, CDR1 is LGHDT, CDR2 YNNKEL (reference sequence). The CDR3 DNA is TGTGCCAGCAGCCAAATCCTAGCGGGAGTTGAGCAGTTCTTC. This gives the protein CASSQILAGVEQFF.

The chain uses TRBV7-8 and TRBJ2-7; a possible D gene is TRBD1 (6 bases). Trimming removed 0 bases from V and 6 bases from J, with 9 bases in between. Germline values: CDR1 SGHVS, CDR2 FQNEAQ. CDR3 length: 13 amino acids. The CDR3, as DNA: TGTGCCAGCAGCTTAGCACAGGGTTTCGAGCAGTACTTC. Translated, it gives CASSLAQGFEQYF.

This clonotype was counted only a few times. This chain links TRBV10-3 with TRBJ2-7, with 9 nucleotides matching TRBD2. Germline V CDR1 and CDR2: ENHRY, SYGVKD. The length of the CDR3 is 14 residues. The V segment lost 5 bases and the J segment 5 bases; nucleotides outside the gene matches: 7. CDR3 sequence (DNA): TGTGCCATCAGTAGGTCTAGCGGGATGAACGAGCAGTACTTC. Its protein is CAISRSSGMNEQYF.

There are a few counts of this clonotype. The chain has TRBV5-1 and TRBJ1-4; 7 nucleotides agree with TRBD1. Trimming removed 3 bases from V and 4 bases from J; junction bases left unmatched: 9. CDR1 is SGHRS, CDR2 YFSETQ, per germline. This CDR3 comprises 16 residues. The CDR3: CASSSGQWTVNEKLFF. CDR3 bases: TGCGCCAGCAGCTCGGGACAGTGGACGGTTAATGAAAAACTGTTTTTT.

The rearrangement joins TRBV11-2 to TRBJ2-7; 7 bases match TRBD2. The CDR3 contains 14 residues. Per germline, CDR1 SGHAT and CDR2 FQNNGV. After removal of 5 bases from V and 2 bases from J, the junction contained 6 bases not matched to a gene. In DNA, the CDR3 is TGTGCCAGCAGCGCCGATAGCGGGCCCTACGAGCAGTACTTC. This gives the protein CASSADSGPYEQYF.

This clonotype has only a few counts. This sequence joins TRBV24-1 and TRBJ2-1; 10 nucleotides line up with TRBD1. Germline-derived CDR1 and CDR2 are KGHDR and SFDVKD. V trimming: 5 bases; J trimming: 4 bases; junction bases outside the gene matches: 7. The length of the CDR3 is 16 residues. The CDR3 reads CATSAPGGQGYNEQFF. In DNA form, the CDR3 reads TGTGCCACCAGTGCCCCTGGGGGACAGGGGTACAATGAGCAGTTCTTC.

In its sample, this clonotype was seen a few times. The chain uses TRBV29-1 and TRBJ2-3; D unresolved. Trimming shortened V by 2 bases and J by 3 bases, and 9 bases separated the two germline ends. Per germline, CDR1 SQVTM and CDR2 ANQGSEA. The CDR3 has 13 amino acids. This chain's CDR3 is CSVETDGTDTQYF. In nucleotides, the CDR3 is TGCAGCGTTGAAACGGACGGGACAGATACGCAGTATTTT.

The chain links TRBV7-2 to TRBJ2-7; 7 bases are a match to TRBD2. The J call could be wrong; TRBJ2-1 is a better fit for the DNA end. The germline gives CDR1 SGHTA, CDR2 FQGNSA. The CDR3 runs 14 residues. The CDR3 is CASSLMVAGNEQFF. The CDR3 bases are TGTGCCAGCAGCTTAATGGTAGCGGGTAATGAGCAGTTCTTC.

As regards this clonotype: This may be a read error: a much more frequent sequence differs by one nucleotide. This chain links TRBV7-2 with TRBJ2-1; D could derive from TRBD1 or TRBD2 (5 bases each). The germline V gene encodes CDR1 SGHTA and CDR2 FQGNSA. The CDR3 spans 15 residues. The CDR3 spells CASSLGGTARNGQFF. The CDR3 coding sequence is TGTGCCAGCAGCTTAGGTGGGACGGCCCGTAATGGGCAGTTCTTC. Filled out from reference TRBV7-2 and TRBJ2-1, the complete variable domain reads GAGVSQSPSNKVTEKGKDVELRCDPISGHTALYWYRQSLGQGLEFLIYFQGNSAPDKSGLPSDRFSAERTGGSVSTLTIQRTQQEDSAVYLCASSLGGTARNGQFFGPGTRLTVL.

The chain joins TRBV6-5 to TRBJ2-1; TRBD1 aligns across 11 bases. The better agreement between TRBJ2-7 and the DNA end casts doubt on the J call. Germline V gene lookup returns CDR1 MNHEY and CDR2 SVGAGI. The CDR3 consists of 15 residues. The CDR3 loop reads CASSPRDRGSHEQYF. The CDR3 bases are TGTGCCAGCAGCCCCCGGGACAGGGGGTCTCACGAGCAGTACTTC.

This clonotype turned up a few times. The chain combines TRBV15 with TRBJ2-4, with 9 nucleotides matching TRBD2. The CDR3 runs 19 residues. The junction had 11 bases not matched to a gene; V was cut back by 1 base and J by 1 base. The germline CDR1 and CDR2 sequences are LNHNV and YYDKDF (reference sequence). CDR3 nucleotides: TGTGCCACCAGCAGAGCCACTTATAGCGGGAGTAATGCCAAAAACATTCAGTACTTC. Translating it yields CATSRATYSGSNAKNIQYF. Filled out from reference TRBV15 and TRBJ2-4, the complete variable domain reads DAMVIQNPRYQVTQFGKPVTLSCSQTLNHNVMYWYQQKSSQAPKLLFHYYDKDFNNEADTPDNFQSRRPNTSFCFLDIRSPGLGDTAMYLCATSRATYSGSNAKNIQYFGAGTRLSVL.

This clonotype has more than one count but fewer than ten. At one of its ends the junction is not consistent with the germline gene, which may arise from a read error. The rearrangement uses TRBV20-1 and TRBJ2-2; 8 positions match TRBD2. The CDR3 contains 17 residues. From germline, CDR1 is DFQATT and CDR2 SNEGSKA (reference sequence). DNA of the CDR3: TGCAGTGCCAGAGATCAAGCGGGAGTGCGGGTCACCGGGGAGCTGTTTTTT. It specifies CSARDQAGVRVTGELFF.